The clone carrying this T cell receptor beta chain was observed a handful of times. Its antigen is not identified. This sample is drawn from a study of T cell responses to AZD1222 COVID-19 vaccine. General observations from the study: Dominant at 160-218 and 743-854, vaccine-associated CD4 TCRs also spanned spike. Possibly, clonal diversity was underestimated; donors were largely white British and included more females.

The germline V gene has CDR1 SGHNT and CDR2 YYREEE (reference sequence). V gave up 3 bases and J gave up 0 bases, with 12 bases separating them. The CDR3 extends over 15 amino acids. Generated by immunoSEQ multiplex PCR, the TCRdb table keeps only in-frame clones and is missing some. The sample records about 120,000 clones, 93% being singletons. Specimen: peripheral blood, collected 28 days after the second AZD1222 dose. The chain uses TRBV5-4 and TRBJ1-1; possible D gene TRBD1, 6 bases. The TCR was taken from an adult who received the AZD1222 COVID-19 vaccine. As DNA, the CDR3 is TGTGCCAGCAGCTCAGGGGCGGGTTTGAACACTGAAGCTTTCTTT. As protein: CASSSGAGLNTEAFF. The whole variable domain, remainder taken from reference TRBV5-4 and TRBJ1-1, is ETGVTQSPTHLIKTRGQQVTLRCSSQSGHNTVSWYQQALGQGPQFIFQYYREEENGRGNFPPRFSGLQFPNYSSELNVNALELDDSALYLCASSSGAGLNTEAFFGQGTRLTVV.